Below, 24 T cell receptor beta chains from the same sample are listed, as sequenced in a study of shared clonotypes between healthy human individuals. The repertoire was sequenced with immunoSEQ multiplex PCR; TCRdb's copy has only in-frame clones and lacks some. The data contain about 2 million clones, about 95% of them singletons. Source material: naive CD4+ T cells sorted from blood. Noted subset: CD45RA+ positively selected. The receptors stem from a man in his late teens or twenties in good health.

This clone was counted once. The chain is built from TRBV28 and TRBJ1-1; weak D call: TRBD1 (5 bases). V was clipped by 5 bases and J by 6 bases, with 13 bases between them. The CDR3 sequence is 13 residues long. The germline V gene has CDR1 MDHEN and CDR2 SYDVKM. This chain's CDR3 is CASSAGGSAEAFF. CDR3 in DNA: TGTGCCAGCAGTGCTGGGGGTTCGGCTGAAGCTTTCTTT.

The chain uses TRBV5-4 and TRBJ2-7, with TRBD1 matching 10 bases. J was trimmed by 5 bases and V by 4 bases; bases with no gene match: 12. From germline, CDR1 is SGHNT and CDR2 YYREEE (reference sequence). This CDR3 spans 16 amino acids. CDR3 protein: CASSTPPDRGVDEQYF. CDR3 in DNA: TGTGCCAGCAGCACCCCCCCGGACAGGGGGGTGGACGAGCAGTACTTC.

V and J are TRBV5-1 and TRBJ1-2; D is unclear. Germline V gene data show CDR1 as SGHRS and CDR2 as YFSETQ. Trimming removed 0 bases at V and 5 bases at J, with 11 bases between. The CDR3 is made up of 14 amino acids. The CDR3 region is CASSLVSETYGYTF. CDR3 sequence (DNA): TGCGCCAGCAGCTTGGTCTCGGAGACATATGGCTACACCTTC.

The chain combines TRBV6-1 with TRBJ1-2; D gene unclear. Trimming took off 7 bases at V and 0 bases at J, with 12 bases between the two ends. Per germline, CDR1 MNHNS and CDR2 SASEGT. This CDR3 comprises 14 residues. CDR3 amino acids: CASIEHEPNYGYTF. CDR3 sequence (DNA): TGTGCCAGCATCGAGCACGAACCTAACTATGGCTACACCTTC.

J is TRBJ2-7 and V is TRBV5-1, with 10 bases lining up with TRBD2. The CDR3 has 16 amino acids. Trimming at V came to 0 bases and at J to 3 bases, leaving 6 bases not matched to a gene. CDR1 is SGHRS, CDR2 YFSETQ, per germline. The CDR3 nucleotides are TGCGCCAGCAGCTTGGAACCCGGGACTAGCGTCTACGAGCAGTACTTC. This codes for CASSLEPGTSVYEQYF.

This clone appeared once. J is TRBJ2-2 and V is TRBV4-1; D ambiguous. V shed 0 bases and J shed 1 base, with 9 bases lying between them. The CDR3 spans 16 residues. The germline V gene has CDR1 MGHRA and CDR2 YSYEKL. CDR3 loop: CASSQDVGGNTGELFF. CDR3 coding DNA: TGCGCCAGCAGCCAAGATGTCGGCGGGAACACCGGGGAGCTGTTTTTT.

This chain links TRBV7-8 with TRBJ1-2; maybe TRBD1 (5 bases). CDR1 and CDR2 (germline): SGHVS, FQNEAQ. V was pared by 1 base and J by 2 bases, with 5 bases between. CDR3 length equals 13 residues. The CDR3: CASSLGTNYGYTF. The CDR3 bases are TGTGCCAGCAGCTTAGGGACAAACTATGGCTACACCTTC.

About this clone itself: Within the sample, other DNA sequences also encode this same CDR3. V usage is TRBV29-1 and J usage is TRBJ1-1, with D perhaps TRBD1 (6 bases). The V end lost 3 bases, the J end lost 0 bases, and 8 bases lay between the germline ends. This CDR3 has 13 amino acids. Per germline, CDR1 SQVTM and CDR2 ANQGSEA. In DNA form, the CDR3 reads TGCAGCGTTGACAGGGGCTTGAACACTGAAGCTTTCTTT. This codes for CSVDRGLNTEAFF.

The chain recombines TRBV5-6 with TRBJ1-2; the D gene is possibly TRBD1 (6 bases). This CDR3 comprises 12 residues. V lost 5 bases to trimming and J lost 5 bases, with 10 bases between them. The germline V gene encodes CDR1 SGHDT and CDR2 YYEEEE. Here the CDR3 reads CASSYQGYGYTF. The CDR3 region has the DNA TGTGCCAGCAGTTACCAGGGGTATGGCTACACCTTC. The whole variable domain, remainder taken from reference TRBV5-6 and TRBJ1-2, is DAGVTQSPTHLIKTRGQQVTLRCSPKSGHDTVSWYQQALGQGPQFIFQYYEEEERQRGNFPDRFSGHQFPNYSSELNVNALLLGDSALYLCASSYQGYGYTFGSGTRLTVV.

The DNA of the CDR3 is TGCGCCAGCAGCCAGGTACCACTAGACCTCGCGAACACCGGGGAGCTGTTTTTT. The encoded protein is CASSQVPLDLANTGELFF. V gene TRBV4-3 combines with J gene TRBJ2-2; possibly TRBD2 for D (5 bases). There are 18 residues in the CDR3. Per the germline V gene, CDR1 is LGHNA and CDR2 is YSLEER. V was cut by 3 bases and J by 0 bases, with 17 bases left in between.

V is TRBV28 and J is TRBJ2-7; 7 bases line up with TRBD1. This CDR3 comprises 16 residues. Trimming removed 2 bases from V and 1 base from J; junction bases left unmatched: 8. CDR1 and CDR2 (germline): MDHEN, SYDVKM. The CDR3 DNA follows: TGTGCCAGCAGTTTAGGTGGGACAGAGAAATCCTACGAGCAGTACTTC. Translation gives CASSLGGTEKSYEQYF.

The J gene is TRBJ2-7, the V gene TRBV11-3, with 8 bases that match TRBD2. V shed 5 bases, J shed 1 base, and the junction held 1 base outside the gene matches. There are 13 residues in the CDR3. Germline V lookup: CDR1 SGHNT, CDR2 YENEEA. The CDR3 DNA is TGTGCCAGCAGCCGGGAGGGTTCCTACGAGCAGTACTTC. Translating it yields CASSREGSYEQYF.

V gene TRBV5-1 combines with J gene TRBJ2-1, with 10 bases that match TRBD2. V was clipped by 5 bases and J by 0 bases; unmatched bases: 11. Germline loops: CDR1 SGHRS, CDR2 YFSETQ. This CDR3 has 18 amino acids. The DNA for the CDR3 is TGCGCCAGCAGATCTATAGCGGGGGGCCTGAGCTCCTACAATGAGCAGTTCTTC. It codes for CASRSIAGGLSSYNEQFF.

V and J are TRBV6-5 and TRBJ2-7; possible D gene TRBD1, 5 bases. This CDR3 is built from 12 residues. The V end lost 5 bases, the J end lost 8 bases, and 13 bases lay between the germline ends. CDR1 and CDR2 from the germline V gene are MNHEY and SVGAGI. DNA of the CDR3: TGTGCCAGCAGTCAGGGCCTGGGGAAGCAGTACTTC. Its protein is CASSQGLGKQYF.

This clone has ten or more counts. Other DNA sequences from this sample encode an identical CDR3 as well. The chain is built from TRBV28 and TRBJ1-5, with unresolved D. This CDR3 has 14 amino acids. The germline CDR1 and CDR2 sequences are MDHEN and SYDVKM. V was pared by 8 bases and J by 9 bases, with 20 bases between. The CDR3 DNA reads TGTGCCAGCTCGGACGGCCCAGAAGCTACGCCCCAGCATTTT. Amino acid sequence: CASSDGPEATPQHF.

The V and J genes are TRBV7-8 and TRBJ2-7; a possible D gene is TRBD2 (7 bases). The CDR3 has 16 residues. V gave up 1 base and J gave up 5 bases, with 18 bases separating them. Germline V CDR1 and CDR2: SGHVS, FQNEAQ. The CDR3, as DNA: TGTGCCAGCAGCTTAGTTTTCGGGGGGCGCGTCAACGAGCAGTACTTC. Amino acid sequence: CASSLVFGGRVNEQYF. The variable domain in full, with the rest retrieved from reference TRBV7-8 and TRBJ2-7, is GAGVSQSPRYKVAKRGQDVALRCDPISGHVSLFWYQQALGQGPEFLTYFQNEAQLDKSGLPSDRFFAERPEGSVSTLKIQRTQQEDSAVYLCASSLVFGGRVNEQYFGPGTRLTVT.

The chain joins TRBV5-1 to TRBJ2-1, with no clear D. Germline CDR1 SGHRS, CDR2 YFSETQ. V was shortened by 0 bases and J by 3 bases, with 10 bases between the two germline ends. The CDR3 length is 15 residues. This CDR3 is CASSLAQANYNEQFF. In DNA form, the CDR3 reads TGCGCCAGCAGCTTGGCCCAAGCAAACTACAATGAGCAGTTCTTC.

The chain is built from TRBV4-2 and TRBJ2-7; 10 positions agree with TRBD2. Trimming at V came to 3 bases and at J to 1 base, leaving 9 bases not matched to a gene. CDR1 and CDR2 (germline): LGHNA, YNFKEQ. The CDR3 spans 17 residues. This CDR3 reads CASSHEISGGKSYEQYF. CDR3 nucleotide sequence: TGTGCCAGCAGCCATGAAATTAGCGGGGGGAAGTCCTACGAGCAGTACTTC.

The V call is TRBV27, the J call TRBJ1-5; 8 bases map to TRBD1. Germline V CDR1 and CDR2: MNHEY, SMNVEV (reference sequence). J was trimmed by 0 bases and V by 5 bases; bases with no gene match: 9. This CDR3 is built from 17 residues. The CDR3 DNA reads TGTGCCAGCAGTGATGGACAGGGAAGCTATAGCAATCAGCCCCAGCATTTT. Protein sequence: CASSDGQGSYSNQPQHF.

This clone was counted only a few times. Distinct nucleotide sequences in the sample also encode this CDR3. V usage is TRBV9 and J usage is TRBJ2-3, with no clear D. The CDR3 sequence is 11 residues long. With 3 bases removed from V and 3 bases from J, the gap between germline ends came to 2 bases. CDR1 is SGDLS and CDR2 is YYNGEE in the germline V gene. This chain's CDR3 is CASSATDTQYF. As DNA, the CDR3 is TGTGCCAGCAGCGCGACAGATACGCAGTATTTT.

The rearrangement links TRBV6-4 to TRBJ1-3; the D gene is possibly TRBD1 (5 bases). Trimming stripped 1 base from V and 6 bases from J, with 19 bases between. Germline CDR1 and CDR2: MRHNA and SNTAGT. This CDR3 region has 17 residues. CDR3 sequence (DNA): TGTGCCAGCAGTGACTTAGGTCCGGGACTCGGGGAAAACACCATATATTTT. This sequence encodes CASSDLGPGLGENTIYF.

The genes are TRBV6-5 and TRBJ2-3, with D possibly being TRBD1 or TRBD2 (5 bases each). The V end was cut by 1 base, the J end by 7 bases, with 18 bases between. CDR3 length equals 16 residues. Germline V gene data show CDR1 as MNHEY and CDR2 as SVGAGI. CDR3 DNA sequence: TGTGCCAGCAGTTACTGGACCGGGACCGAAACACATACGCAGTATTTT. It translates to CASSYWTGTETHTQYF.

V gene TRBV30 combines with J gene TRBJ2-7; 9 bases agree with TRBD1. The CDR3 loop spans 13 amino acids. The trim removed 3 bases at V and 8 bases at J, leaving 8 bases unmatched. CDR1 and CDR2 from the germline V gene are GTSNPN and SVGIG (reference sequence). In nucleotides, the CDR3 is TGTGCCTGGAGGACAGGGGGGCGAGGGCAGCAGTACTTC. This encodes CAWRTGGRGQQYF.

The chain carries TRBV7-6 and TRBJ2-3; 9 nucleotides line up with TRBD1. Germline V gives CDR1 SGHVS, CDR2 FNYEAQ. J lost 2 bases, V lost 5 bases, and 5 bases had no gene match. This CDR3 region has 15 residues. CDR3 in DNA: TGTGCCAGCAGCCAAACAGGGGGCATCACAGATACGCAGTATTTT. Protein: CASSQTGGITDTQYF.